This is a list of T cell receptor beta chains from one sample in a study of blood T cell repertoires in COVID-19. Measured with immunoSEQ multiplex PCR; TCRdb has only the in-frame clones, and not every one. The sample shows hundreds of thousands of clones, roughly 85% of them seen only once. The sample consisted of peripheral blood. The receptors shown here come from a woman aged 18-29 years with acute or convalescent COVID-19. CDR3s include the opening cysteine and the closing phenylalanine or tryptophan. The order of the fields is J gene, CDR3 length, clone size, D gene, V gene, CDR3 protein, CDR3 DNA. D genes are given only for firm matches. Size is stated for part of the rows, as once, few or many counts, or as a class when the clone is expanded.

TRBJ1-4	15	once	.	TRBV5-4	CASSLKSTGSEKLFF	TGTGCCAGCAGCTTGAAGAGCACAGGGAGCGAAAAACTGTTTTTT
TRBJ2-7	14	.	TRBD1	TRBV7-6	CASSTGTASYEQYF	TGTGCCAGCAGCACAGGGACAGCGTCCTACGAGCAGTACTTC
TRBJ2-1	15	few	TRBD1	TRBV14	CASSQGTGSTNEQFF	TGTGCCAGCAGCCAAGGGACAGGAAGTACCAATGAGCAGTTCTTC
TRBJ2-2	15	.	.	TRBV6-5	CASSYFLGRTGELFF	TGTGCCAGCAGTTACTTCCTGGGGAGGACCGGGGAGCTGTTTTTT
TRBJ1-5	14	few	.	TRBV5-5	CASSLKQGDQPQHF	TGTGCCAGCAGCTTGAAACAGGGAGATCAGCCCCAGCATTTT
TRBJ2-6	14	.	.	TRBV27	CASSPGNGANVLTF	TGTGCCAGCAGCCCAGGGAATGGGGCCAACGTCCTGACTTTC
TRBJ1-4	15	.	.	TRBV1	CTSSQNEQPNEKLFF	TGCACCAGCAGCCAAAATGAACAGCCTAATGAAAAACTGTTTTTT
TRBJ2-2	19	.	TRBD2	TRBV6-1	CASSAPGLAGELNTGELFF	TGTGCCAGCAGTGCCCCGGGACTAGCGGGAGAACTTAACACCGGGGAGCTGTTTTTT
TRBJ2-5	15	.	.	TRBV28	CASSLLGGLQETQYF	TGTGCCAGCAGTCTCCTGGGGGGACTCCAAGAGACCCAGTACTTC
TRBJ1-4	14	.	TRBD1	TRBV11-2	CASSGGQEGEKLFF	TGTGCCAGCAGCGGGGGACAGGAGGGTGAAAAACTGTTTTTT
TRBJ2-1	14	.	TRBD2	TRBV6-1	CASSERGGREEQFF	TGTGCCAGCAGTGAGCGGGGGGGCCGGGAGGAGCAGTTCTTC
TRBJ1-2	16	.	TRBD1	TRBV6-1	CASSELQGRANYGYTF	TGTGCCAGCAGTGAACTACAGGGGCGAGCTAACTATGGCTACACCTTC
TRBJ1-5	13	.	.	TRBV6-1	CASGLQGYQPQHF	TGTGCCAGCGGATTACAGGGATATCAGCCCCAGCATTTT
TRBJ1-1	14	.	.	TRBV27	CASSFGDMNTEAFF	TGTGCCAGCAGTTTCGGGGATATGAACACTGAAGCTTTCTTT
TRBJ1-2	14	.	TRBD1	TRBV11-2	CASSPNTGGYGYTF	TGTGCCAGCAGCCCAAATACAGGGGGGTATGGCTACACCTTC
TRBJ2-7	15	.	.	TRBV5-1	CASSWGDTGNYEQYF	TGCGCCAGCAGCTGGGGTGATACAGGGAACTACGAGCAGTACTTC
TRBJ2-3	14	once	TRBD1	TRBV6-4	CASSPGTGADTQYF	TGTGCCAGCAGTCCCGGGACAGGGGCAGATACGCAGTATTTT
TRBJ1-2	15	.	.	TRBV19	CASSFETGSNYGYTF	TGTGCCAGTAGTTTCGAGACAGGTTCTAACTATGGCTACACCTTC
TRBJ2-5	15	.	TRBD1	TRBV19	CASSNSGTGLETQYF	TGTGCCAGTAGCAACTCCGGGACAGGGTTAGAGACCCAGTACTTC
TRBJ1-5	17	once	TRBD1	TRBV7-2	CASSPLRRGQGNQPQHF	TGTGCCAGCAGCCCCCTGAGGCGAGGACAGGGTAATCAGCCCCAGCATTTT
TRBJ1-2	11	.	.	TRBV15	CATRQGNGYTF	TGTGCCACCAGGCAGGGAAATGGCTACACCTTC
TRBJ2-5	17	.	TRBD2	TRBV28	CASSSPPGRGAGETQYF	TGTGCCAGCAGCTCTCCCCCGGGGCGGGGGGCCGGGGAGACCCAGTACTTC
TRBJ1-1	14	.	TRBD1	TRBV28	CASGTGAMNTEAFF	TGTGCCAGCGGGACAGGGGCGATGAACACTGAAGCTTTCTTT
TRBJ2-5	15	.	.	TRBV9	CASSGSPGIQETQYF	TGTGCCAGCAGCGGCTCCCCGGGAATCCAAGAGACCCAGTACTTC
TRBJ2-1	11	.	.	TRBV7-9	CASSLRGEQFF	TGTGCCAGCAGCTTGCGGGGCGAGCAGTTCTTC
TRBJ1-3	17	.	.	TRBV5-6	CASSLYRVQVSGNTIYF	TGTGCCAGCAGCCTTTACAGGGTTCAAGTCTCTGGAAACACCATATATTTT
TRBJ2-2	17	.	TRBD1	TRBV7-3	CASSLRGGQGGTGELFF	TGTGCCAGCAGCTTACGGGGAGGACAGGGTGGGACCGGGGAGCTGTTTTTT
TRBJ1-5	17	.	TRBD1	TRBV7-2	CASSLGDRGLRNQPQHF	TGTGCCAGCAGCTTAGGAGACAGGGGGCTTAGAAATCAGCCCCAGCATTTT
TRBJ2-5	13	.	.	TRBV19	CASSITVQETQYF	TGTGCCAGTAGTATCACAGTTCAAGAGACCCAGTACTTC
TRBJ1-5	16	.	.	TRBV7-9	CASSPGGSGLNQPQHF	TGTGCCAGCAGCCCCGGAGGGTCAGGGCTCAATCAGCCCCAGCATTTT
TRBJ1-3	16	.	TRBD1	TRBV5-4	CASSLRTGTSGNTIYF	TGTGCCAGCAGCTTGAGGACAGGAACCTCTGGAAACACCATATATTTT
TRBJ2-4	14	.	.	TRBV5-4	CASSLLGYKNIQYF	TGTGCCAGCAGCTTGCTAGGATATAAAAACATTCAGTACTTC
TRBJ2-7	16	.	.	TRBV5-1	CASSLARVPSSYEQYF	TGCGCCAGCAGCTTGGCTCGGGTTCCGAGCTCCTACGAGCAGTACTTC
TRBJ2-6	17	once	.	TRBV29-1	CSVVPRVQVSGANVLTF	TGCAGCGTTGTGCCCCGGGTACAGGTCTCTGGGGCCAACGTCCTGACTTTC
TRBJ1-2	13	.	.	TRBV6-6	CASSTQSFYGYTF	TGTGCCAGCAGCACACAGAGCTTCTATGGCTACACCTTC
TRBJ2-5	15	.	TRBD1	TRBV10-3	CAIKTGVGYQETQYF	TGTGCCATTAAAACAGGGGTGGGGTACCAAGAGACCCAGTACTTC
TRBJ2-7	12	.	.	TRBV3-1/TRBV3-2	CASSQGAYEQYF	TGTGCCAGCAGCCAGGGAGCCTACGAGCAGTACTTC
TRBJ1-3	13	once	.	TRBV6-1	CASSESRHNTIYF	TGTGCCAGCAGTGAAAGCCGTCACAACACCATATATTTT
TRBJ2-2	15	.	.	TRBV6-5	CASSYRGGSTGELFF	TGTGCCAGCAGTTACAGGGGGGGGAGCACCGGGGAGCTGTTTTTT
TRBJ2-7	12	.	TRBD1	TRBV19	CATEDRGYEQYF	TGTGCCACCGAGGACAGGGGTTACGAGCAGTACTTC
TRBJ1-5	13	.	.	TRBV19	CASSIEAGQPQHF	TGTGCCAGTAGTATAGAGGCGGGGCAGCCCCAGCATTTT
TRBJ1-2	14	.	.	TRBV6-5	CASPEGGIAYGYTF	TGTGCCAGCCCTGAGGGAGGGATAGCCTATGGCTACACCTTC
TRBJ2-7	14	once	.	TRBV27	CASSLSGSSYEQYF	TGTGCCAGCAGTTTATCGGGGAGTTCCTACGAGCAGTACTTC
TRBJ1-4	15	.	.	TRBV7-9	CASSLVGSLEEKLFF	TGTGCCAGCAGCTTAGTTGGTTCCTTGGAGGAAAAACTGTTTTTT
TRBJ1-5	15	.	TRBD1	TRBV2	CASSEQAGGSQPQHF	TGTGCCAGCAGTGAACAGGCAGGGGGCAGTCAGCCCCAGCATTTT
TRBJ2-7	15	.	.	TRBV21-1	CASSNQGGRGLEQYF	TGTGCCAGCAGCAATCAGGGCGGGAGGGGTCTCGAGCAGTACTTC
TRBJ1-4	17	.	TRBD1	TRBV28	CASSFPTFDRENEKLFF	TGTGCCAGCAGTTTCCCCACCTTCGACAGGGAAAATGAAAAACTGTTTTTT
TRBJ2-7	15	.	TRBD1	TRBV27	CASSLSPGQDYEQYF	TGTGCCAGCAGTTTATCCCCGGGACAGGATTACGAGCAGTACTTC
TRBJ1-2	15	.	.	TRBV11-2	CASNLRRTDHYGYTF	TGTGCCAGCAACCTTAGGCGGACAGACCACTATGGCTACACCTTC
TRBJ1-1	16	.	.	TRBV4-1	CASSQTSEGGGTEAFF	TGCGCCAGCAGTCAGACGTCCGAGGGCGGTGGCACTGAAGCTTTCTTT
TRBJ2-7	14	.	TRBD1	TRBV5-5	CASSLKGQAYEQYF	TGTGCCAGCAGCTTGAAGGGACAGGCCTACGAGCAGTACTTC
TRBJ2-3	15	.	TRBD2	TRBV3-1/TRBV3-2	CASSQGGLAGNTQYF	TGTGCCAGCAGCCAAGGGGGTCTAGCGGGCAATACGCAGTATTTT
TRBJ1-6	15	.	.	TRBV6-5	CASSYMQGMSSPLHF	TGTGCCAGCAGTTACATGCAGGGAATGAGTTCACCCCTCCACTTT
TRBJ2-1	15	.	.	TRBV6-2/TRBV6-3	CASSWTDFSYNEQFF	TGTGCCAGCAGTTGGACAGATTTCTCCTACAATGAGCAGTTCTTC
TRBJ2-1	13	.	.	TRBV11-2	CASSAELVNEQFF	TGTGCCAGCAGCGCAGAGCTAGTGAATGAGCAGTTCTTC
TRBJ1-1	14	.	.	TRBV12-5	CASGLTDQGAEAFF	TGTGCTAGTGGTTTGACGGATCAGGGCGCTGAAGCTTTCTTT
TRBJ1-1	13	.	.	TRBV20-1	CSASTDMNTEAFF	TGCAGTGCTAGTACAGACATGAACACTGAAGCTTTCTTT